This TCR beta chain was observed in a study of glioma-infiltrating T cells. Regarding the study as a whole: CDR3 overlap between tissue and blood was very small. Gliomas, especially low-grade, showed above-expected tissue-blood divergence; non-neoplastic patients showed below.

The iRepertoire nested amplicon-rescue multiplex PCR amplified TCR alpha and beta CDR3s from RNA. One entry per CDR3 protein results from TCRdb running MiXCR on the multiplex PCR reads. The sample consists of some 130,000 distinct CDR3 sequences, around 23% of them appearing once. In germline, CDR1 is LGHDT, CDR2 YNNKEL (reference sequence). CDR3 length: 16 amino acids. Trimming shortened V by 0 bases and J by 0 bases, and 8 bases separated the two germline ends. This clonotype has just a few counts. Its antigen remains unidentified. The sequence came from a human donor with low-grade glioma or glioblastoma, undergoing nonglioma brain surgery, or in good health (not recorded which). This sequence joins TRBV3-1 and TRBJ2-2, with D possibly being TRBD1 (5 bases). The sample taken for sequencing was glioma tissue, nonneoplastic brain tissue, or PBMCs (not recorded which). CDR3 DNA: TGTGCCAGCAGCCAAGACGGACACTCGAACACCGGGGAGCTGTTTTTT. Amino acid sequence: CASSQDGHSNTGELFF.